This T cell receptor beta chain was recovered during a study of shared clonotypes between healthy human individuals. Overall study context: Every donor yielded three CD4 naive, three CD4 memory, two CD8 naive and one CD8 memory plate.

V was clipped by 8 bases and J by 0 bases, with 4 bases between them. The CDR3 runs to 11 residues. The germline gives CDR1 MDHEN, CDR2 SYDVKM. Method: immunoSEQ multiplex PCR; TCRdb's copy keeps in-frame clones and lacks some. The sample contains about 95,000 clones, roughly two thirds of which appear only once. The receptor comes from a young man in good health. Source material: memory CD8+ T cells sorted from blood. As for subset: CD45RO+ cells pooled with CCR7-negative TemRA cells. V and J are TRBV28 and TRBJ1-2; D is ambiguous. CDR3 in amino acids: CASAANYGYTF. The CDR3 DNA is TGTGCCAGCGCAGCTAACTATGGCTACACCTTC.